The entry that follows covers one T cell receptor beta chain sequence. This specimen belongs to a study of blood T cell repertoires in COVID-19. Study overall: Italy, Spain and the United States were the sources of the convalescent and acute COVID-19 samples.

Generated by immunoSEQ multiplex PCR, the TCRdb table keeps only in-frame clones and is missing some. The sample consists of about 310,000 clones, 85% of them appearing once. V dropped 4 bases and J dropped 3 bases, with 9 bases sitting between them. This CDR3 comprises 13 residues. Germline CDR1 and CDR2: SNHLY and FYNNEI. Living in 25 or so US areas, the participants were between roughly 18 and 95 years of age. Researchers sorted participants into cohorts using their self-reported clinical history. The sequenced material came from PBMCs or T cells enriched from blood (not recorded which). This clonotype was obtained from a woman in her 30s who had been exposed to COVID-19. This chain joins TRBV2 and TRBJ1-1, with D unresolved. CDR3 in DNA: TGTGCCAGCAGTGGATTCCGGGACACTGAAGCTTTCTTT. Its protein is CASSGFRDTEAFF.